These T cell receptor beta chains were read from a single sample in a study of T cell changes during pregnancy in multiple sclerosis. Using immunoSEQ multiplex PCR, the repertoire was profiled, and TCRdb retains in-frame clones only, with some absent. The sample has tens of thousands of clones, roughly nine tenths seen once; the top ten hold approximately 2.8%. This specimen consisted of CD8+ T cells from peripheral blood mononuclear cells, obtained before pregnancy. These receptors originate from a female donor with multiple sclerosis, enrolled in a pregnancy study. Both conserved end residues are part of each CDR3. D genes are given only for firm matches. A row's size may be missing; if present it is once, few, many or a size class.

v_call	d_call	j_call	clone_size	cdr3_length	cdr3_nt	cdr3_aa
TRBV7-8	-	TRBJ2-3	-	13	TGTGCCAGCAGCTCGCCTCCGGCAGATACGCAGTATTTT	CASSSPPADTQYF
TRBV7-3	-	TRBJ2-7	-	16	TGTGCCAGCAGCTTAAATGGGGGCTCCCCCTCCTACGAGCAGTACTTC	CASSLNGGSPSYEQYF
TRBV9	-	TRBJ1-2	-	13	TGTGCCAGCAGCCCACAGGGTAACTATGGCTACACCTTC	CASSPQGNYGYTF
TRBV7-3	TRBD2	TRBJ2-5	-	15	TGTGCCAGCAGCTCAGCGGGGGGGCGGGGAGAGACCCAGTACTTC	CASSSAGGRGETQYF
TRBV7-9	-	TRBJ2-1	-	16	TGTGCCAGCAGGGCCCCCGAATACGACTCCTACAATGAGCAGTTCTTC	CASRAPEYDSYNEQFF
TRBV9	-	TRBJ1-1	-	14	TGTGCCAGCAGCGTAACGGGAGGGGATACTGAAGCTTTCTTT	CASSVTGGDTEAFF
TRBV11-1	TRBD2	TRBJ2-2	-	17	TGTGCCAGCAGCCACGGGACTAGCGGGCGTGGGGGCGGGGAGCTGTTTTTT	CASSHGTSGRGGGELFF
TRBV5-5	TRBD1	TRBJ1-1	-	14	TGTGCCAGCAGGTCAACAGGGGAATACACTGAAGCTTTCTTT	CASRSTGEYTEAFF
TRBV9	TRBD1	TRBJ1-5	-	14	TGTGCCAGCAGCACTTGGGACAGGGCCGGGCCCCAGCATTTT	CASSTWDRAGPQHF
TRBV4-3	-	TRBJ2-3	-	15	TGCGCCAGCAGCCAAGTGATAGCGGGCACAGATACGCAGTATTTT	CASSQVIAGTDTQYF
TRBV12-5	TRBD1	TRBJ1-1	-	15	TGTGCTAGTGGTCATTTGACAGGGGCGAACACTGAAGCTTTCTTT	CASGHLTGANTEAFF
TRBV13	-	TRBJ1-1	-	14	TGTGCCAGCAGCTCGCCGACAGAGAACACTGAAGCTTTCTTT	CASSSPTENTEAFF
TRBV27	-	TRBJ2-5	-	16	TGTGCCAGCAGTCTCTCCCCTTCTGGAGCCCAAGAGACCCAGTACTTC	CASSLSPSGAQETQYF
TRBV7-3	TRBD1	TRBJ1-1	once	13	TGTGCCAGCAGTCCTGGACAGGGTACTGAAGCTTTCTTT	CASSPGQGTEAFF
TRBV19	-	TRBJ2-5	-	15	TGTGCCAGTAGGACGGCAGGGCCGACACAAGAGACCCAGTACTTC	CASRTAGPTQETQYF
TRBV25-1	-	TRBJ2-1	few	13	TGTGCCAGCAGTGAACAGGAACACAATGAGCAGTTCTTC	CASSEQEHNEQFF
TRBV9	-	TRBJ2-3	-	15	TGTGCCAGCAGCGACGATAGCGTAGATACAGATACGCAGTATTTT	CASSDDSVDTDTQYF
TRBV13	-	TRBJ2-1	-	14	TGTGCCAGCAGCTTAGAGACTATCCACGATGAGCAGTTCTTC	CASSLETIHDEQFF
TRBV6-1	-	TRBJ1-2	-	17	TGTGCCAGCAGTGAAGCCCCGAACAGGTTGCTTAACTATGGCTACACCTTC	CASSEAPNRLLNYGYTF
TRBV9	-	TRBJ2-3	-	15	TGTGCCAGCAGCGTAGGAGGGACTGGCACAGATACGCAGTATTTT	CASSVGGTGTDTQYF
TRBV5-1	TRBD1	TRBJ1-1	-	14	TGCGCCAGCAGCTGGGGGGACAGGGGGATGGAAGCTTTCTTT	CASSWGDRGMEAFF
TRBV5-6	TRBD2	TRBJ2-7	once	13	TGTGCCAGCAGCGGGAGGGGCCCGACGGGGCAGTACTTC	CASSGRGPTGQYF
TRBV23-1	TRBD2	TRBJ2-7	-	16	TGCGCCAGCAGTCAGAGTGGGGGGGGTTTGGGGTGCGAGCAGTACTTC	CASSQSGGGLGCEQYF
TRBV7-7	-	TRBJ2-1	-	15	TGTGCCAGCAGCCTAGGAGCTGCGGTAGACAATGAGCAGTTCTTC	CASSLGAAVDNEQFF
TRBV5-5	-	TRBJ1-2	-	14	TGTGCCAGCAGCTTTCTGGGGGGGAACTATGGCTACACCTTC	CASSFLGGNYGYTF
TRBV29-1	TRBD1	TRBJ2-7	-	14	TGCAGCGTTGTCAGGACAGGGGAACCCTACGAGCAGTACTTC	CSVVRTGEPYEQYF
TRBV19	-	TRBJ2-6	-	15	TGTGCCAGTATCCCCCAAGGGGCTGGGGCCAACGTCCTGACTTTC	CASIPQGAGANVLTF
TRBV27	TRBD2	TRBJ2-3	-	16	TGTGCCAGCAGACGAGGGACTAGCGGATATACAGATACGCAGTATTTT	CASRRGTSGYTDTQYF
TRBV6-6	TRBD1	TRBJ1-5	once	14	TGTGCCAGCACACCGGGACAGATTAATCAGCCCCAGCATTTT	CASTPGQINQPQHF
TRBV7-2	-	TRBJ1-2	-	15	TGTGCCAGCAGCTTAGGGGCGGAGGTTCACTATGGCTACACCTTC	CASSLGAEVHYGYTF
TRBV10-3	TRBD1	TRBJ1-4	-	14	TGTGCCACATCGGGGGGGACAGGGTATGAAAAACTGTTTTTT	CATSGGTGYEKLFF
TRBV13	-	TRBJ1-1	-	15	TGTGCCAGCAGCGTGGGGCGGCGGCAGGACACTGAAGCTTTCTTT	CASSVGRRQDTEAFF
TRBV11-3	TRBD1	TRBJ2-7	-	14	TGTGCCAGCAGCTCGACGGACAGGCCCTACGAGCAGTACTTC	CASSSTDRPYEQYF
TRBV4-2	TRBD1	TRBJ1-3	-	17	TGTGCCAGCAGTCCACCACAGGGGGCATTCGATGGAAACACCATATATTTT	CASSPPQGAFDGNTIYF
TRBV7-3	TRBD2	TRBJ2-3	once	15	TGTGCCAGCAGCTTGCTAGCGGGGGGTACAGATACGCAGTATTTT	CASSLLAGGTDTQYF
TRBV5-4	-	TRBJ2-2	-	14	TGTGCCAGCGCGTGGACTCCCATCACCGGGGAGCTGTTTTTT	CASAWTPITGELFF